This is a list of T cell receptor beta chains from one sample in a study of CD8 T cells in ankylosing spondylitis. TCRdb called the 5' RACE reads again in MiXCR, with one record for every CDR3 protein. The sample comprises some 800,000 distinct CDR3 sequences, about 12% of which are singletons, and 0.45% to 0.6% rests with the top ten. Sequencing input: blood, either unsorted or a sorted T cell fraction (not recorded which). The source of these receptors is a male donor with ankylosing spondylitis. Each CDR3 is given with its conserved first and last residue. D genes are given only for firm matches. Part of the rows lack a size; the others show once, few, many or a class for expanded clones.

CDR3 DNA	CDR3 protein	clone size	D gene	J gene	CDR3 length	V gene
TGTGCCAGCAGCCCATTCAGCTACTATGGCTACACCTTC	CASSPFSYYGYTF	many	NA	TRBJ1-2	13	TRBV7-2
TGTGCCAGCAGACCAGGACGCCGCACAGATACGCAGTATTTT	CASRPGRRTDTQYF	NA	NA	TRBJ2-3	14	TRBV6-2/TRBV6-3
TGCAGTGCTAAGGGCACGTATCGCTCTGGGGCCAACGTCCTGACTTTC	CSAKGTYRSGANVLTF	few	NA	TRBJ2-6	16	TRBV20-1
TGTGCCAGCAGCCAAGCAGGCTCGGCGGCTGAAGCTTTCTTT	CASSQAGSAAEAFF	NA	NA	TRBJ1-1	14	TRBV4-2
TGTGCCAGCAGTTTCGGGGACCTATACATTCAGTACTTC	CASSFGDLYIQYF	many	NA	TRBJ2-4	13	TRBV12-3/TRBV12-4
TGTGCCAGCAGTGGACACAGGACCTCCTACGAGCAGTACTTC	CASSGHRTSYEQYF	few	NA	TRBJ2-7	14	TRBV6-1
TGTGCCAGCAGTATTCGCGGCCGCACCTACGAGCAGTACTTC	CASSIRGRTYEQYF	once	NA	TRBJ2-7	14	TRBV12-3/TRBV12-4
TGTGCCAGCAGCCAAACGGCCTACTACGAGCAGTACTTC	CASSQTAYYEQYF	NA	NA	TRBJ2-7	13	TRBV3-1
TGTGCCAGCTCAACCTCTAGCGGGAGGGGGAATGAGCAGTTCTTC	CASSTSSGRGNEQFF	few	TRBD2	TRBJ2-1	15	TRBV18
TGCAGCGTTGAAGGTAGCGGGAGGGCCCTCGAAGATACGCAGTATTTT	CSVEGSGRALEDTQYF	few	TRBD2	TRBJ2-3	16	TRBV29-1
TGTGCCAGCAGCTTAGTGGCGGGAGGGGAAGATACGCAGTATTTT	CASSLVAGGEDTQYF	many	TRBD2	TRBJ2-3	15	TRBV7-2
TGTGCCAGCAGCTTTCAGGGACAGGGAGGGAGCCGGCGAGGCTACACCTTC	CASSFQGQGGSRRGYTF	NA	TRBD1	TRBJ1-2	17	TRBV7-9
TGTGCCAGCAGCCAGAAACAGGGGCGGGAAAAACTGTTTTTT	CASSQKQGREKLFF	few	TRBD1	TRBJ1-4	14	TRBV4-2
TGCAGTGTACCCGCAGGGGCTGGGACTGAAGCTTTCTTT	CSVPAGAGTEAFF	few	NA	TRBJ1-1	13	TRBV20-1
TGTGCCAGCAGCCCCCGCGGGGCTAGCGGGAGAGGCGCCCCCACAGATACGCAGTATTTT	CASSPRGASGRGAPTDTQYF	NA	TRBD2	TRBJ2-3	20	TRBV11-2
TGCGCCAGCAGCTTGGCGTTGGACCCCTACGAGCAGTACTTC	CASSLALDPYEQYF	many	NA	TRBJ2-7	14	TRBV5-1
TGTGCCAGCAGTTACGTTGTTCGAGTCTCTGGAAACACCATATATTTT	CASSYVVRVSGNTIYF	NA	NA	TRBJ1-3	16	TRBV6-5
TGTGCCAGCACACCTCAGGGGAACACTGAAGCTTTCTTT	CASTPQGNTEAFF	few	NA	TRBJ1-1	13	TRBV6-2/TRBV6-3
TGTGCCAGCAGCCCAGTGGGTGGAGTGGGTGAAAAACTGTTTTTT	CASSPVGGVGEKLFF	NA	NA	TRBJ1-4	15	TRBV7-9